Shown below are 8 T cell receptor beta chains from a single sample sequenced in a study of tumor and adjacent non-tumor tissue in lung cancer (dated by TCRdb to 2017 to 2018). Receptor amplification or capture employed multiplex PCR. The instrument was an Illumina HiSeq 2500. Following protocols modified from ARM-PCR, the researchers constructed TCRbeta libraries through three rounds of nested PCR with primers (Table S4). TCRdb reworked the public reads: Q25 trimming with fastp, MiXCR clone assembly, productive beta chains retained. Each entry is one CDR3 protein sequence, shown with its most common DNA and genes. A total of around 120,000 distinct CDR3 sequences appear in this sample, approximately 66% of them only once. The ten largest account for around 13% of the sample. RNA was extracted from bulk unsorted tissue and checked for quality with a NanoDrop ND-1000 and an Agilent 2100. Sequenced input: lung tumor tissue. These receptors were collected from a man aged 25 to 40 with non-small cell lung cancer.

The V call is TRBV5-8, the J call TRBJ1-5, with D unresolved. Germline V gives CDR1 SGHTS, CDR2 YDEGEE. The CDR3 runs 13 residues. The V gene lost 1 base and the J gene lost 4 bases, with 6 bases spanning the gap. CDR3 residues: CASSLNPNQPQHF. DNA for the CDR3: TGTGCCAGCAGCTTGAACCCAAATCAGCCCCAGCATTTT.

Concerning this clonotype itself: Being one base from a much bigger clone, this may be a read error. V gene TRBV6-6 combines with J gene TRBJ1-1, with TRBD1 as a possible D gene (6 bases). CDR1 and CDR2 from the germline V gene are MNHNY and SVGAGI (reference sequence). The CDR3 has 14 amino acids. The CDR3 loop is CASNQGRGNTAAFF. The CDR3 region has the DNA TGTGCCAGCAACCAGGGGCGGGGGAACACTGCAGCTTTCTTT.

The CDR3 DNA reads TGCAGTGCTAGAGTCCTAACAGAGGGCCGAGAAAAACTGTTTTTT. Amino acid sequence: CSARVLTEGREKLFF. This sequence joins TRBV20-1 and TRBJ1-4; no reliable D call. Germline CDR1 reads DFQATT; CDR2 reads SNEGSKA (reference sequence). Trimming removed 1 base at V and 8 bases at J, with 17 bases between. CDR3 length: 15 residues.

About this clonotype: Sequence at one end of the junction differs from germline and may be a read error. This chain connects TRBV6-5 to TRBJ1-1; 9 bases are shared with TRBD1. This CDR3 contains 17 residues. Germline V lookup: CDR1 MNHEY, CDR2 SVGAGI. CDR3 region: CASSHSDRGGRATEAFF. DNA of the CDR3: TGTGCCAGCAGTCACTCGGACAGGGGAGGCCGGGCCACTGAAGCTTTCTTT.

A note on this clonotype: A read error may explain this, as a much larger clone is one base away. The chain has TRBV20-1 and TRBJ2-3; TRBD2 is a possible D gene (5 bases). V was trimmed by 5 bases and J by 6 bases, leaving 15 bases between them. This CDR3 has 13 residues. CDR1 and CDR2 (germline): DFQATT, SNEGSKA (reference sequence). In DNA, the CDR3 is TGCAGTGCTCCGAGCGAGGGTCAGGATACGCAGTATTTT. Its protein is CSAPSEGQDTQYF.

Notes on this clonotype: Since no conserved phenylalanine or tryptophan closes the CDR3, a read error is the likely cause. This chain uses TRBV10-3 with TRBJ1-1, with a weak D call TRBD1 (5 bases). CDR3 size: 12 residues. Germline CDR1 reads ENHRY; CDR2 reads SYGVKD. V was trimmed by 6 bases and J by 5 bases, leaving 10 bases between them. CDR3 in amino acids: CAISKGRTEAFL. The CDR3 DNA sequence: TGTGCCATCAGCAAGGGGCGAACTGAAGCTTTCTTA.

About this clonotype itself: A much larger clone differs from this one at a single base, so this may be a read error. This chain connects TRBV6-2 or TRBV6-3 to TRBJ1-2; D unclear. Germline V CDR1 and CDR2: MNHEY, SVGEGT. There are 12 residues in the CDR3. V lost 7 bases, J lost 3 bases, and 9 bases lay in between. For the CDR3, the DNA is TGTGCCAGCACGTCTTGGGACTATGGCTACACCTTC. Translation: CASTSWDYGYTF.

As regards this clonotype: This may come from a read error, since a much larger clone is one base off. This chain uses TRBV6-5 with TRBJ2-5; a weak D match, TRBD2 (5 bases). This CDR3 comprises 15 residues. Germline V lookup: CDR1 MNHEY, CDR2 SVGAGI. V was cut by 2 bases and J by 8 bases, with 18 bases left in between. CDR3 DNA: TGTGCCAGCAGTTACGACCGGGGAGCCCTCAGAACCCAGTACTTC. Its translation: CASSYDRGALRTQYF.